The rows below give T cell receptor beta chains drawn from one sample of a study of T cell responses to AZD1222 COVID-19 vaccine. Here immunoSEQ multiplex PCR was the method, and the copy in TCRdb shows in-frame clones only, minus some. The sample has 100,000 to 150,000 clones, roughly nine tenths seen once. This sample comprised peripheral blood, obtained on day 0 of AZD1222 vaccination. All receptors come from an adult in good health. Each CDR3 is given with its conserved first and last residue. A D gene is named only where the DNA matches it firmly. Clone sizes are given selectively: once, few, many, or a class where the clone is expanded.

j_gene | abundance | len | d_gene | v_gene | CDR3aa | CDR3nt
TRBJ1-5 | NA | 17 | TRBD1 | TRBV18 | CASSLSVGQGGNQPQHF | TGTGCCAGCTCACTCTCCGTGGGACAGGGAGGCAATCAGCCCCAGCATTTT
TRBJ1-3 | NA | 13 | NA | TRBV7-9 | CASSSLSGNTIYF | TGTGCCAGCAGCTCGCTTTCTGGAAACACCATATATTTT
TRBJ1-2 | NA | 15 | NA | TRBV3-1/TRBV3-2 | CASSHWTLRVNGYTF | TGTGCCAGCAGCCACTGGACACTCCGCGTCAATGGCTACACCTTC
TRBJ1-5 | NA | 20 | TRBD1 | TRBV29-1 | CSVESTSGTGPPWSNQPQHF | TGCAGCGTTGAGTCCACTTCCGGGACAGGCCCCCCCTGGAGCAATCAGCCCCAGCATTTT
TRBJ2-3 | NA | 14 | NA | TRBV7-2 | CASSPRGGTDTQYF | TGTGCCAGCAGCCCGAGGGGTGGAACAGATACGCAGTATTTT
TRBJ2-7 | NA | 12 | NA | TRBV6-5 | CASISSSYEQYF | TGTGCCAGCATAAGTAGCTCCTACGAGCAGTACTTC
TRBJ2-1 | NA | 14 | NA | TRBV5-5 | CASSRSYLWGEQFF | TGTGCCAGCAGCCGGTCTTATCTTTGGGGGGAGCAGTTCTTC
TRBJ2-3 | NA | 16 | TRBD2 | TRBV6-4 | CASSLTSGSSTDTQYF | TGTGCCAGCAGTCTGACTAGCGGGAGTAGCACAGATACGCAGTATTTT
TRBJ2-7 | NA | 15 | NA | TRBV7-2 | CASSLGAGATYEQYF | TGTGCCAGCAGCTTAGGGGCGGGGGCCACCTACGAGCAGTACTTC
TRBJ1-4 | NA | 14 | NA | TRBV5-1 | CASSFWGMSEKLFF | TGCGCCAGCAGCTTCTGGGGTATGAGTGAAAAACTGTTTTTT
TRBJ2-1 | NA | 13 | TRBD1 | TRBV28 | CASSPDRDNEQFF | TGTGCCAGCAGCCCCGACAGGGACAATGAGCAGTTCTTC
TRBJ1-2 | once | 13 | NA | TRBV27 | CASSLRGNYGYTF | TGTGCCAGCAGTTTACGGGGGAACTATGGCTACACCTTC
TRBJ2-7 | once | 14 | TRBD2 | TRBV7-2 | CASSFSGRDSRQYF | TGTGCCAGCAGCTTCAGCGGGAGGGATTCCCGGCAGTACTTC
TRBJ2-7 | NA | 14 | NA | TRBV5-5 | CASTQGPSSYEQYF | TGTGCCAGCACCCAAGGGCCAAGCTCCTACGAGCAGTACTTC
TRBJ2-7 | NA | 14 | NA | TRBV4-1 | CASSQDVVAYEQYF | TGCGCCAGCAGCCAAGATGTAGTCGCATACGAGCAGTACTTC